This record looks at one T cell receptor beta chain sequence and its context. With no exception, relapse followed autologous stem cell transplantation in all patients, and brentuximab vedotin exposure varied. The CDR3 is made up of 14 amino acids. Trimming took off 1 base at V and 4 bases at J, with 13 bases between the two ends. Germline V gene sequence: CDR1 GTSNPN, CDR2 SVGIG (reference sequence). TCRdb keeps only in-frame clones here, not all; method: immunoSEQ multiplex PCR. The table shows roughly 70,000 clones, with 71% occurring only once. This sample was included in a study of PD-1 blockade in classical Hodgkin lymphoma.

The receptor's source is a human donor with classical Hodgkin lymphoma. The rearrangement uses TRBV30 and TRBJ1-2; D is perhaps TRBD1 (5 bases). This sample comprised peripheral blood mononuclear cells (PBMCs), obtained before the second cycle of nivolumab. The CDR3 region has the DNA TGTGCCTGGAGTGCGCTCCGGGGGGGCTATGGCTACACCTTC. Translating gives CAWSALRGGYGYTF.